Following are 28 T cell receptor beta chains from one sample sequenced in a study of OX40 agonist ivuxolimab in advanced cancers. The method was immunoSEQ multiplex PCR; TCRdb's version includes in-frame clones alone and lacks a portion of them. The sample lists 75,000 to 95,000 clones; just under 95% were seen once. The sample in question was CD4+ or CD8+ T cells sorted from blood, obtained in a trial of the OX40 agonist ivuxolimab. These receptors came from an adult with an advanced solid tumor such as melanoma, head and neck, liver or kidney cancer.

This clone was observed once. The V and J genes are TRBV5-1 and TRBJ2-7; 8 bases line up with TRBD1. The CDR3 is made up of 17 amino acids. The trim removed 2 bases at V and 3 bases at J, leaving 13 bases unmatched. Germline values: CDR1 SGHRS, CDR2 YFSETQ. CDR3: CASSLGTGQEILYEQYF. In DNA, the CDR3 is TGCGCCAGCAGCTTAGGGACAGGACAGGAGATTCTCTACGAGCAGTACTTC.

The V and J genes are TRBV6-5 and TRBJ2-1; D is perhaps TRBD1 (6 bases). The V gene lost 4 bases and the J gene lost 11 bases, with 9 bases spanning the gap. CDR1 is MNHEY, CDR2 SVGAGI, per germline. The CDR3 has 11 residues. Here the CDR3 DNA reads TGTGCCAGCAGTTCTGGGACACAGCAGTTCTTC. Encoded protein: CASSSGTQQFF.

This chain uses TRBV5-6 with TRBJ2-1; D unresolved. Germline V gene data show CDR1 as SGHDT and CDR2 as YYEEEE. V was trimmed by 0 bases and J by 2 bases, leaving 12 bases between them. The CDR3 loop spans 16 amino acids. The CDR3 DNA reads as TGTGCCAGCAGCTTGGATCCTTCCCGCCCCTACAATGAGCAGTTCTTC. Encoded protein: CASSLDPSRPYNEQFF. The entire variable domain, with the rest obtained from reference TRBV5-6 and TRBJ2-1, is as follows: DAGVTQSPTHLIKTRGQQVTLRCSPKSGHDTVSWYQQALGQGPQFIFQYYEEEERQRGNFPDRFSGHQFPNYSSELNVNALLLGDSALYLCASSLDPSRPYNEQFFGPGTRLTVL.

The chain uses TRBV7-6 and TRBJ2-7; TRBD2 might be the D (5 bases). V dropped 5 bases and J dropped 2 bases, with 16 bases sitting between them. Germline values: CDR1 SGHVS, CDR2 FNYEAQ. The CDR3 is 15 amino acids. The CDR3 nucleotides read TGTGCCAGCAGCCCCCGGGGTAGCAGCCCCTACGAGCAGTACTTC. Translated: CASSPRGSSPYEQYF.

This clone was seen only once. This chain connects TRBV19 to TRBJ1-1; maybe TRBD1 (6 bases). The CDR3 loop spans 15 amino acids. V was pared by 9 bases and J by 5 bases, with 22 bases between. Germline-derived CDR1 and CDR2 are LNHDA and SQIVND (reference sequence). This chain's CDR3 is CASLLRRGALTEAFF. Here the CDR3 DNA reads TGTGCCAGCTTATTGCGGCGGGGGGCGCTTACTGAAGCTTTCTTT.

V and J are TRBV5-5 and TRBJ2-7; TRBD1 or TRBD2 may be the D gene (5 bases each). The CDR3 covers 17 residues. Trimming cost V 1 base and J 2 bases, with 19 bases left between them. CDR1 and CDR2 from the germline V gene are SGHKS and YYEKEE (reference sequence). As DNA, the CDR3 is TGTGCCAGCAGCTTGCTCCCGTCAGGGACCCTTACCTACGAGCAGTACTTC. It is translated as CASSLLPSGTLTYEQYF.

The chain is built from TRBV4-1 and TRBJ1-5; D possibly corresponds to TRBD1 (5 bases). Germline assignment: CDR1 MGHRA and CDR2 YSYEKL. The CDR3 spans 14 residues. Trimming pared 1 base from V and 4 bases from J, leaving 8 bases between. The chain's CDR3 is CASSQVGGNQPQHF. The CDR3 nucleotides are TGCGCCAGCAGCCAAGTGGGGGGGAATCAGCCCCAGCATTTT.

The chain has TRBV30 and TRBJ2-1; unclear D gene. V gave up 0 bases and J gave up 6 bases, with 9 bases separating them. Germline V gene data show CDR1 as GTSNPN and CDR2 as SVGIG (reference sequence). The CDR3 covers 13 residues. CDR3 in DNA: TGTGCCTGGAGTGTACTAACCCCCAATGAGCAGTTCTTC. It codes for CAWSVLTPNEQFF. Complete variable domain (other parts from reference TRBV30 and TRBJ2-1): SQTIHQWPATLVQPVGSPLSLECTVEGTSNPNLYWYRQAAGRGLQLLFYSVGIGQISSEVPQNLSASRPQDRQFILSSKKLLLSDSGFYLCAWSVLTPNEQFFGPGTRLTVL.

The chain recombines TRBV27 with TRBJ1-5, with 7 bases identical to TRBD1. This CDR3 is 15 amino acids long. V gave up 3 bases and J gave up 6 bases; unmatched junction bases: 8. Germline CDR1 is MNHEY and CDR2 is SMNVEV (reference sequence). The CDR3 coding sequence is TGTGCCAGCAGTTTGGCCCCAGGGGGAGGTCAGCCCCAGCATTTT. It specifies CASSLAPGGGQPQHF.

The rearrangement uses TRBV5-1 and TRBJ2-1; unclear D gene. Germline CDR1 and CDR2: SGHRS and YFSETQ. The length of the CDR3 is 12 residues. Trimming removed 1 base from V and 5 bases from J, with 4 bases in between. The CDR3: CASSLIDNEQFF. The CDR3 DNA reads as TGCGCCAGCAGCTTGATCGACAATGAGCAGTTCTTC. Drawing the rest from reference TRBV5-1 and TRBJ2-1, the complete variable domain is KAGVTQTPRYLIKTRGQQVTLSCSPISGHRSVSWYQQTPGQGLQFLFEYFSETQRNKGNFPGRFSGRQFSNSRSEMNVSTLELGDSALYLCASSLIDNEQFFGPGTRLTVL.

The V call is TRBV7-6, the J call TRBJ2-2; D is unresolved. Per germline, CDR1 SGHVS and CDR2 FNYEAQ. The CDR3 length is 11 residues. The germline V and J ends were trimmed by 2 bases and 5 bases, with 0 bases remaining between them. CDR3 region: CASSLTGELFF. The CDR3 DNA is TGTGCCAGCAGCTTAACCGGGGAGCTGTTTTTT.

The chain joins TRBV15 to TRBJ1-1; D possibly corresponds to TRBD1 (5 bases). CDR3 size: 13 residues. CDR1 LNHNV and CDR2 YYDKDF come from the germline V gene (reference sequence). The V end lost 4 bases, the J end lost 2 bases, and 8 bases lay between the germline ends. The CDR3 coding sequence is TGTGCCACCAGCACGACAGAAAACACTGAAGCTTTCTTT. Translated: CATSTTENTEAFF.

Of note for this clone: This same CDR3 is encoded by further DNA sequences in the sample. The chain is built from TRBV11-2 and TRBJ2-3; D uncertain. V lost 4 bases and J lost 0, with 8 bases in between. The CDR3 sequence is 14 residues long. Germline assignment: CDR1 SGHAT and CDR2 FQNNGV. CDR3 sequence (DNA): TGTGCCAGCAGCTCCTTCGCTAGCACAGATACGCAGTATTTT. Translation gives CASSSFASTDTQYF.

This chain joins TRBV18 and TRBJ2-7; D is ambiguous. CDR1 is KGHSH, CDR2 LQKENI, per germline. Trimming removed 3 bases from V and 5 bases from J, with 5 bases in between. The CDR3 covers 11 residues. The CDR3 DNA follows: TGTGCCAGCTCACCTACCCACGAGCAGTACTTC. This translates into CASSPTHEQYF.

The chain employs TRBV5-4 and TRBJ2-7; D gene unclear. V dropped 3 bases and J dropped 2 bases, with 12 bases sitting between them. This CDR3 spans 14 amino acids. The V gene's germline CDR1 is SGHNT and CDR2 YYREEE (reference sequence). DNA for the CDR3: TGTGCCAGCAGCTCGACCCCCGGAACCTACGAGCAGTACTTC. It is translated as CASSSTPGTYEQYF.

The rearrangement uses TRBV9 and TRBJ2-7, with 7 bases that match TRBD2. The CDR3 extends over 14 amino acids. Germline CDR1 is SGDLS and CDR2 is YYNGEE. V was pared by 0 bases and J by 5 bases, with 5 bases of the junction left unmatched. CDR3 loop: CASSVDGGYNEQYF. The CDR3 bases are TGTGCCAGCAGCGTAGACGGGGGGTACAACGAGCAGTACTTC.

This chain links TRBV7-2 with TRBJ2-5, with D possibly being TRBD1 (6 bases). This CDR3 region has 15 residues. Germline loops: CDR1 SGHTA, CDR2 FQGNSA. V lost 5 bases and J lost 4, with 17 bases in between. CDR3 loop: CASSEGVQARETQYF. DNA for the CDR3: TGTGCCAGCAGCGAGGGGGTGCAGGCAAGAGAGACCCAGTACTTC.

This clone has just one count. The chain links TRBV2 to TRBJ1-6, with a weak D call TRBD1 (6 bases). Looked up from germline, CDR1 is SNHLY and CDR2 is FYNNEI. V lost 3 bases and J 12 bases, leaving 15 bases between the germline ends. CDR3 size: 14 residues. The CDR3 DNA sequence: TGTGCCAGCAGTGAGGCGGGGGCCGTTGTACCCCTCCACTTT. Protein product: CASSEAGAVVPLHF.

The V call is TRBV5-6, the J call TRBJ1-6; D perhaps matches TRBD1 (5 bases). V dropped 3 bases and J dropped 0 bases, with 16 bases sitting between them. The CDR3 is 18 residues long. The V gene's germline CDR1 is SGHDT and CDR2 YYEEEE. CDR3 loop: CASSWGDGRSSYNSPLHF. The CDR3, as DNA: TGTGCCAGCAGCTGGGGGGACGGCCGGAGCTCCTATAATTCACCCCTCCACTTT.

V gene TRBV11-2 combines with J gene TRBJ2-2, with D possibly TRBD1 on 7 matching bases. V lost 4 bases, J lost 8 bases, and 17 bases lay in between. CDR3 length: 15 amino acids. Per germline, CDR1 SGHAT and CDR2 FQNNGV. CDR3 DNA sequence: TGTGCCAGCAGCTCGTCGCGGGACAGTCGGGGGGAGCTGTTTTTT. This gives the protein CASSSSRDSRGELFF.

This clone was observed once. This chain joins TRBV5-8 and TRBJ2-7; 7 bases fit TRBD1. This CDR3 has 13 residues. The V segment lost 4 bases and the J segment 5 bases; nucleotides outside the gene matches: 6. Germline CDR1 is SGHTS and CDR2 is YDEGEE. The CDR3 region has the DNA TGTGCCAGCAGCCCCCGGGACAGACACGAGCAGTACTTC. Its translation is CASSPRDRHEQYF.

The chain recombines TRBV27 with TRBJ2-1; no definite D call. Germline V lookup: CDR1 MNHEY, CDR2 SMNVEV (reference sequence). V lost 5 bases, J lost 5 bases, and 13 bases lay in between. CDR3 size: 14 residues. The CDR3 nucleotides read TGTGCCAGCAGTCGGCCGACCGTAAACAATGAGCAGTTCTTC. It codes for CASSRPTVNNEQFF.

The rearrangement joins TRBV4-1 to TRBJ1-4; D is possibly TRBD1 (5 bases). The CDR3 is 14 residues long. Trimming took 4 bases from V and 8 from J, leaving 14 bases between them. Germline V gene sequence: CDR1 MGHRA, CDR2 YSYEKL. The CDR3 spells CASSLVGEGEKLFF. The DNA of the CDR3 is TGCGCCAGCAGCCTGGTCGGCGAGGGGGAAAAACTGTTTTTT.

The V gene is TRBV9, the J gene TRBJ1-2; tentatively, D is TRBD1 (6 bases). CDR1 SGDLS and CDR2 YYNGEE come from the germline V gene. V was pared by 4 bases and J by 8 bases, with 21 bases between. The CDR3 length is 15 residues. CDR3 sequence reads: CASSPSDFMGQGYTF. DNA of the CDR3: TGTGCCAGCAGCCCCTCGGACTTCATGGGACAAGGCTACACCTTC.

The CDR3 loop reads CASGWGESSYNEQFF. In DNA, the CDR3 is TGTGCTAGTGGTTGGGGGGAGAGCTCCTACAATGAGCAGTTCTTC. The chain recombines TRBV12-5 with TRBJ2-1; perhaps TRBD2 as D (6 bases). This CDR3 is 15 amino acids long. The germline V gene has CDR1 LGHNT and CDR2 FRNRAP. Trimming took off 4 bases at V and 0 bases at J, with 10 bases between the two ends.

The gene calls are TRBV5-4 and TRBJ2-2; D could derive from TRBD1 or TRBD2 (7 bases each). The CDR3 runs to 16 residues. Trimming left V 6 bases short and J 6 bases short, with 21 bases between. Germline loops: CDR1 SGHNT, CDR2 YYREEE (reference sequence). The CDR3 coding sequence is TGTGCCAGCAACCGCGGGGGACAGTATAATTCCGGGGAGCTGTTTTTT. Protein: CASNRGGQYNSGELFF.

A few counts support this clone. The J gene is TRBJ1-6, the V gene TRBV5-1; D is undetermined. Deletions cut 0 bases from V and 7 bases from J, with 8 bases between. CDR1 SGHRS and CDR2 YFSETQ come from the germline V gene. The CDR3 contains 14 residues. The CDR3 DNA reads as TGCGCCAGCAGCTTGGTAGGGCTCAATTCACCCCTCCACTTT. Encoded protein: CASSLVGLNSPLHF.

This clone has a single count. The chain combines TRBV13 with TRBJ2-5; 13 nucleotides agree with TRBD2. The V gene's germline CDR1 is PRHDT and CDR2 FYEKMQ (reference sequence). Trimming took 6 bases from V and 0 from J; bases not matched to a gene: 4. The CDR3 runs 16 residues. CDR3 sequence (DNA): TGTGCCAGCAGAACTAGCGGGGGGGACGACCAAGAGACCCAGTACTTC. Translation gives CASRTSGGDDQETQYF. Combining the CDR3 with reference TRBV13 and TRBJ2-5 gives the whole variable domain AAGVIQSPRHLIKEKRETATLKCYPIPRHDTVYWYQQGPGQDPQFLISFYEKMQSDKGSIPDRFSAQQFSDYHSELNMSSLELGDSALYFCASRTSGGDDQETQYFGPGTRLLVL.